A single sample is the source of the 21 T cell receptor beta chains below, sequenced in a study of Ad26.COV2.S vaccination and SARS-CoV-2 variants. Treatment specified: some 20 received Ad26.COV2.S at low or high dose, single or two shots; about 5 received placebo; per-sample allocation not given. Specimens were obtained on day 63 following the first vaccine or placebo injection. Assay used: immunoSEQ multiplex PCR; TCRdb lists only in-frame clones, some missing. This sample has over 400,000 clones, with around 92% found just once. Sequencing was performed on peripheral blood, taken in a trial of Ad26.COV2.S vaccine versus placebo. The source is a person between 18 and 60 years old who received the Ad26.COV2.S COVID-19 vaccine or a placebo.

The CDR3 is CASSPTQGFNSPLHF. CDR3 coding DNA: TGTGCCAGCAGCCCAACGCAGGGGTTTAATTCACCCCTCCACTTT. V gene TRBV7-2 combines with J gene TRBJ1-6; a weak D match, TRBD1 (6 bases). The CDR3 totals 15 residues. V lost 5 bases, J lost 6 bases, and 14 bases lay in between. Germline V gives CDR1 SGHTA, CDR2 FQGNSA.

This clone showed up just a few times. The DNA of the CDR3 is TGTGCCTGGAGTTCTGCGGGCCTTGGCTACACCTTC. The encoded protein is CAWSSAGLGYTF. J is TRBJ1-2 and V is TRBV30; D unresolved. With 2 bases removed from V and 7 bases from J, the gap between germline ends came to 11 bases. The germline gives CDR1 GTSNPN, CDR2 SVGIG (reference sequence). CDR3 length: 12 amino acids.

The V and J genes are TRBV6-2 or TRBV6-3 and TRBJ2-7; maybe TRBD2 (5 bases). The CDR3 spans 13 residues. Germline V lookup: CDR1 MNHEY, CDR2 SVGEGT. Deletions cut 2 bases from V and 6 bases from J, with 11 bases between. The CDR3 DNA reads as TGTGCCAGCAGTTACCTGGGAGTCGGCGAGCAGTACTTC. Translated: CASSYLGVGEQYF.

This sequence joins TRBV28 and TRBJ1-5; D ambiguous. Trimming pared 6 bases from V and 3 bases from J, leaving 6 bases between. The CDR3 spans 12 residues. Germline V gives CDR1 MDHEN, CDR2 SYDVKM. The CDR3 reads CASRSPNQPQHF. In DNA form, the CDR3 reads TGTGCCAGCAGATCTCCCAATCAGCCCCAGCATTTT.

This chain connects TRBV19 to TRBJ1-1; unclear D gene. The CDR3 runs 11 residues. V was clipped by 5 bases and J by 6 bases, with 7 bases between them. Germline V gives CDR1 LNHDA, CDR2 SQIVND (reference sequence). The CDR3 DNA reads as TGTGCCAGTAGTTGGCAAGCTGAAGCTTTCTTT. Protein sequence: CASSWQAEAFF.

The chain has TRBV5-1 and TRBJ1-1; D call uncertain. The CDR3 has 12 amino acids. V lost 0 bases and J 7 bases, leaving 7 bases between the germline ends. Germline lookup yields CDR1 SGHRS and CDR2 YFSETQ. The CDR3 loop reads CASSLDQYEAFF. The CDR3 nucleotides read TGCGCCAGCAGCTTGGACCAGTATGAAGCTTTCTTT.

This sequence joins TRBV9 and TRBJ1-3; D uncertain. Germline loops: CDR1 SGDLS, CDR2 YYNGEE. V was trimmed by 4 bases and J by 0 bases, leaving 17 bases between them. The CDR3 loop spans 17 amino acids. The CDR3, as DNA: TGTGCCAGCAGCCCATGGACTGGGAGTACCTCTGGAAACACCATATATTTT. Its protein is CASSPWTGSTSGNTIYF.

This clone was recorded only once. The chain combines TRBV27 with TRBJ1-2; unclear D gene. The germline V gene has CDR1 MNHEY and CDR2 SMNVEV (reference sequence). The CDR3 covers 13 residues. Trimming pared 3 bases from V and 4 bases from J, leaving 9 bases between. CDR3 nucleotides: TGTGCCAGCAGTTTTATGGGATTCTATGGCTACACCTTC. This translates into CASSFMGFYGYTF.

The chain carries TRBV3-1 (or the pseudogene TRBV3-2) and TRBJ2-1; 9 positions match TRBD2. The V segment lost 7 bases and the J segment 4 bases; nucleotides outside the gene matches: 8. CDR1 LGHDT and CDR2 YNNKEL come from the germline V gene (reference sequence). CDR3 length: 15 amino acids. CDR3 sequence reads: CASNSLAGKYNEQFF. In nucleotides, the CDR3 is TGTGCCAGCAACAGTCTAGCGGGGAAGTACAATGAGCAGTTCTTC.

V gene TRBV2 combines with J gene TRBJ2-5; D is possibly TRBD2 (5 bases). Germline V gene lookup returns CDR1 SNHLY and CDR2 FYNNEI. The CDR3 runs to 15 residues. The V gene lost 6 bases and the J gene lost 1 base, with 15 bases spanning the gap. The CDR3 DNA sequence: TGTGCCAGCAGGGGTAATCCCGGGATCCAAGAGACCCAGTACTTC. Its translation is CASRGNPGIQETQYF. The full variable domain, with the rest looked up from reference TRBV2 and TRBJ2-5, is EPEVTQTPSHQVTQMGQEVILRCVPISNHLYFYWYRQILGQKVEFLVSFYNNEISEKSEIFDDQFSVERPDGSNFTLKIRSTKLEDSAMYFCASRGNPGIQETQYFGPGTRLLVL.

V and J are TRBV19 and TRBJ2-5; 8 bases align to TRBD2. CDR1 LNHDA and CDR2 SQIVND come from the germline V gene (reference sequence). V lost 9 bases, J lost 5 bases, and 14 bases stayed unmatched. The CDR3 totals 15 residues. The DNA of the CDR3 is TGTGCCAGCAAAAGGCCGGGGGGGCCGGAGGAGACCCAGTACTTC. It encodes CASKRPGGPEETQYF.

The J gene is TRBJ2-1, the V gene TRBV19, with TRBD1 matching over 9 bases. Germline V CDR1 and CDR2: LNHDA, SQIVND (reference sequence). Unmatched junction bases numbered 8, after V lost 3 bases and J lost 8 bases. CDR3 length: 15 amino acids. The CDR3 spells CASSIPQGAQDEQFF. CDR3 in DNA: TGTGCCAGTAGTATCCCACAGGGGGCGCAGGATGAGCAGTTCTTC.

V usage is TRBV7-2 and J usage is TRBJ2-1; 9 nucleotides match TRBD1. Germline CDR1 SGHTA, CDR2 FQGNSA. V shed 2 bases, J shed 6 bases, and the junction held 8 bases outside the gene matches. CDR3 length equals 16 residues. CDR3 coding DNA: TGTGCCAGCAGCTTAAGGGGGACAGGGACTCGCAATGAGCAGTTCTTC. Its protein is CASSLRGTGTRNEQFF. The variable domain in full, completed from reference TRBV7-2 and TRBJ2-1, reads GAGVSQSPSNKVTEKGKDVELRCDPISGHTALYWYRQSLGQGLEFLIYFQGNSAPDKSGLPSDRFSAERTGGSVSTLTIQRTQQEDSAVYLCASSLRGTGTRNEQFFGPGTRLTVL.

This chain joins TRBV11-2 and TRBJ1-6; D remains ambiguous. The germline CDR1 and CDR2 sequences are SGHAT and FQNNGV. V shed 4 bases and J shed 3 bases, with 10 bases lying between them. This CDR3 spans 15 amino acids. The CDR3 region is CASSSPAGYNSPLHF. CDR3 coding DNA: TGTGCCAGCAGCTCACCAGCGGGCTATAATTCACCCCTCCACTTT.

The chain employs TRBV10-3 and TRBJ1-1; D is uncertain. CDR1 and CDR2 from the germline V gene are ENHRY and SYGVKD. The CDR3 has 13 amino acids. V was trimmed by 4 bases and J by 1 base, leaving 7 bases between them. Written as DNA, the CDR3 is TGTGCCATCAGTGCGGCGGGGAACACTGAAGCTTTCTTT. Residues: CAISAAGNTEAFF.

The rearrangement joins TRBV6-2 or TRBV6-3 to TRBJ1-5, with D possibly being TRBD1 (5 bases). This CDR3 is built from 15 residues. Germline CDR1 is MNHEY and CDR2 is SVGEGT. V lost 2 bases and J lost 0, with 8 bases in between. CDR3 sequence reads: CASSYLQDSNQPQHF. The DNA of the CDR3 is TGTGCCAGCAGTTACCTACAGGATAGCAATCAGCCCCAGCATTTT.

The rearrangement uses TRBV9 and TRBJ2-7, with TRBD1 identical over 10 bases. There are 16 residues in the CDR3. The germline V gene has CDR1 SGDLS and CDR2 YYNGEE. With 3 bases clipped from V and 3 bases from J, the junction kept 9 bases outside the gene matches. The DNA for the CDR3 is TGTGCCAGCAGCGAGGGGGCCGGGACAGGGGACTACGAGCAGTACTTC. It codes for CASSEGAGTGDYEQYF.

V gene TRBV27 combines with J gene TRBJ2-7; D not resolved. The CDR3 extends over 14 amino acids. Per the germline V gene, CDR1 is MNHEY and CDR2 is SMNVEV (reference sequence). The V gene lost 3 bases and the J gene lost 2 bases, with 11 bases spanning the gap. The CDR3 protein is CASSFGSRTYEQYF. In DNA form, the CDR3 reads TGTGCCAGCAGTTTCGGGTCTCGGACCTACGAGCAGTACTTC.

V usage is TRBV30 and J usage is TRBJ2-5, with D uncertain. CDR3 length equals 13 residues. The V gene lost 1 base and the J gene lost 2 bases, with 8 bases spanning the gap. The germline V gene encodes CDR1 GTSNPN and CDR2 SVGIG (reference sequence). The CDR3 is CAWSGGTQETQYF. The CDR3 DNA reads TGTGCCTGGAGTGGCGGTACACAAGAGACCCAGTACTTC.

The chain combines TRBV10-3 with TRBJ2-5, with D perhaps TRBD2 (6 bases). The CDR3 totals 14 residues. CDR1 and CDR2 from the germline V gene are ENHRY and SYGVKD. CDR3: CATTLSGMQETQYF. For the CDR3, the DNA is TGTGCGACAACCCTTAGCGGCATGCAAGAGACCCAGTACTTC.

The genes are TRBV20-1 and TRBJ2-1; no firm D call. CDR3 length: 11 residues. With 4 bases removed from V and 7 bases from J, the gap between germline ends came to 8 bases. The germline V gene encodes CDR1 DFQATT and CDR2 SNEGSKA (reference sequence). DNA of the CDR3: TGCAGTGCTACCCCGGGTAATGAGCAGTTCTTC. This gives the protein CSATPGNEQFF.